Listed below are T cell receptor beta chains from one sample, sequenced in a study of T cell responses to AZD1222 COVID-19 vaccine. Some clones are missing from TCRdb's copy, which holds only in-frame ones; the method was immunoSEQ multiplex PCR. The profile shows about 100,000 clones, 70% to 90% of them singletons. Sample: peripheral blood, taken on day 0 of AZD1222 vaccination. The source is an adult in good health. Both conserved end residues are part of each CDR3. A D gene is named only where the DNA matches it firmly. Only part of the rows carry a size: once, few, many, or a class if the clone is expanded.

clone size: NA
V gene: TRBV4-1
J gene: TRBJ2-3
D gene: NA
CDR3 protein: CASSQDKLVRRGNTQYF
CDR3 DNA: TGCGCCAGCAGCCAAGATAAACTAGTGCGTAGGGGGAATACGCAGTATTTT

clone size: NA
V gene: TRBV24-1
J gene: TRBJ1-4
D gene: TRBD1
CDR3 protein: CATSDSRDRGKANEKLFF
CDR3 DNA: TGTGCCACCAGTGATTCCCGGGACAGGGGGAAGGCTAATGAAAAACTGTTTTTT

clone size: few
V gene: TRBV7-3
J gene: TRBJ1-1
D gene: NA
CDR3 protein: CASSLRPTAEAFF
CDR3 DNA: TGTGCCAGCAGCCTAAGACCGACCGCTGAAGCTTTCTTT

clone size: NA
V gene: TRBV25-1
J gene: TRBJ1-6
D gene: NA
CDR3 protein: CASSDTWTEDNSPLHF
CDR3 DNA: TGTGCCAGCAGTGACACCTGGACGGAAGATAATTCACCCCTCCACTTT

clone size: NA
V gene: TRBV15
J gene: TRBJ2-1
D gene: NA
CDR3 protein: CATSSYNEQFF
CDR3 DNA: TGTGCCACCAGCAGCTACAATGAGCAGTTCTTC

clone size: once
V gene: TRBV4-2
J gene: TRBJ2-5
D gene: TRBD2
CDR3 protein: CASSQGTSQETQYF
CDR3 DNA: TGTGCCAGCAGCCAAGGGACTAGCCAAGAGACCCAGTACTTC

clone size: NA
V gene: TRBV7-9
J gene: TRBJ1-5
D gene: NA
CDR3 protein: CASTRQGRKRNSNQPQHF
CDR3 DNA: TGTGCCAGCACCCGCCAGGGGCGAAAAAGAAACTCCAATCAGCCCCAGCATTTT

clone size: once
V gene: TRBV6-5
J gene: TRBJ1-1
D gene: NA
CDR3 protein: CASSYQLNFQNTEAFF
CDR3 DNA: TGTGCCAGCAGTTACCAATTAAATTTCCAGAACACTGAAGCTTTCTTT

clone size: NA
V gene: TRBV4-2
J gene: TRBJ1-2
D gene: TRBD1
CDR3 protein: CASSHDDQGDYGYTF
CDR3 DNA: TGTGCCAGCAGCCACGATGATCAGGGGGACTATGGCTACACCTTC

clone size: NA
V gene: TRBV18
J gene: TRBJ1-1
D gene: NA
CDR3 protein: CASSRRGVLDPNTEAFF
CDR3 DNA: TGTGCCAGCTCCCGTCGAGGGGTTTTAGATCCGAACACTGAAGCTTTCTTT

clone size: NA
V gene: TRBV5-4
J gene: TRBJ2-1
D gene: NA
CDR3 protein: CASSRDYNEQFF
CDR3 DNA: TGTGCCAGCAGCCGGGACTACAATGAGCAGTTCTTC

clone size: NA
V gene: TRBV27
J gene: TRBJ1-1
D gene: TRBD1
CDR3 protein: CASSELYRGSAEAFF
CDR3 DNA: TGTGCCAGCAGTGAACTCTACAGGGGTAGCGCTGAAGCTTTCTTT

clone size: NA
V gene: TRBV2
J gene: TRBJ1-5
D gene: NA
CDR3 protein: CERPGLGSGHNQPQHF
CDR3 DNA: TGTGAGCGACCGGGACTAGGGTCGGGCCACAATCAGCCCCAGCATTTT

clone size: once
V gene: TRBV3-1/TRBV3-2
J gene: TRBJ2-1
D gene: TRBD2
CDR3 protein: CAEWLAGVNEQFF
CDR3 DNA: TGTGCCGAATGGCTAGCGGGAGTAAATGAGCAGTTCTTC

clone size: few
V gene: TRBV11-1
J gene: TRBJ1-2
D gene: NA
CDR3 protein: CASSTRGGYTF
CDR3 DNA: TGTGCCAGCAGCACCCGAGGTGGCTACACCTTC

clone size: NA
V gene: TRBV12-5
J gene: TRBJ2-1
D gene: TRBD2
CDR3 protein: CASGLTGLAGRSYNEQFF
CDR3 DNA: TGTGCTAGTGGTTTGACGGGACTAGCGGGACGATCCTACAATGAGCAGTTCTTC

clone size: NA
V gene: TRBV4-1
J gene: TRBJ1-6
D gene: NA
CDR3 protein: CASSQILGSSYNSPLHF
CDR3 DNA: TGCGCCAGCAGCCAAATATTAGGGAGCTCCTATAATTCACCCCTCCACTTT

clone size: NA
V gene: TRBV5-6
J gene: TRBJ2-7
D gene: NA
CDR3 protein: CASSVTYEQYF
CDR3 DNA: TGTGCCAGCAGCGTTACCTACGAGCAGTACTTC

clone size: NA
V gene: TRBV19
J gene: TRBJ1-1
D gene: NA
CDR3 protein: CASSDRSRGTEAFF
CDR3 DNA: TGTGCCAGTAGTGACCGGAGCCGGGGGACTGAAGCTTTCTTT

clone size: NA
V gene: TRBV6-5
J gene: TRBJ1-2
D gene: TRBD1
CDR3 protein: CASSFALGQGILGYTF
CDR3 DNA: TGTGCCAGCAGTTTTGCTTTGGGACAGGGCATTCTTGGCTACACCTTC